The 10 T cell receptor beta chains reported below all come from one sample, sequenced in a study of T cells after yellow fever vaccination. MiXCR, applied by TCRdb to the 5' RACE reads, yields one record per CDR3 protein. This table holds around 88,000 distinct CDR3 sequences, about 14% found once. The sequencing used CD8+ T cells not binding an NS4B(214-222) dextramer, sorted from PBMCs, collected roughly 20 days after the first yellow fever vaccination. The receptors derive from a man aged 18-30 years who received the YFV17D yellow fever vaccine.

This clonotype has only a few counts. The chain couples TRBV30 to TRBJ1-1; 8 bases match TRBD1. In germline, CDR1 is GTSNPN, CDR2 SVGIG (reference sequence). Trimming cost V 2 bases and J 4 bases; bases outside gene matches: 12. This CDR3 spans 16 amino acids. CDR3 residues: CAWSYPRTGRGTEAFF. In nucleotides, the CDR3 is TGTGCCTGGAGTTATCCGAGGACAGGGAGGGGCACTGAAGCTTTCTTT.

The chain joins TRBV4-3 to TRBJ2-2; D may be TRBD2 (6 bases). CDR3 length: 14 residues. V was clipped by 6 bases and J by 0 bases, with 8 bases between them. The germline CDR1 and CDR2 sequences are LGHNA and YSLEER. CDR3 DNA: TGCGCCAGCAGGGAGGGACCGAACACCGGGGAGCTGTTTTTT. This encodes CASREGPNTGELFF.

The rearrangement uses TRBV6-1 and TRBJ2-3; D is undetermined. Germline values: CDR1 MNHNS, CDR2 SASEGT. Deletions cut 6 bases from V and 4 bases from J, with 11 bases between. The CDR3 length is 13 residues. The CDR3, as DNA: TGTGCCAGCAGAATGGTCTTTCCAGATACGCAGTATTTT. Translated, it gives CASRMVFPDTQYF.

This clonotype was recorded a few times. The gene calls are TRBV4-1 and TRBJ1-5; 9 bases are shared with TRBD1. V shed 4 bases and J 2 bases; nucleotides not matched to a gene: 3. This CDR3 is 15 amino acids long. CDR1 is MGHRA, CDR2 YSYEKL, per germline. Here the CDR3 reads CASSPTGGRNQPQHF. The CDR3 coding sequence is TGCGCCAGCAGCCCGACAGGGGGACGCAATCAGCCCCAGCATTTT.

The chain is built from TRBV28 and TRBJ2-5; D might be TRBD1 (6 bases). V gave up 4 bases and J gave up 3 bases, with 18 bases separating them. The germline V gene has CDR1 MDHEN and CDR2 SYDVKM. There are 16 residues in the CDR3. The CDR3 DNA sequence: TGTGCCAGCAGTTCCTACGCCAGGGGCAGAAAAGAGACCCAGTACTTC. It codes for CASSSYARGRKETQYF.

This clonotype was seen a few times. The rearrangement links TRBV7-2 to TRBJ2-5; 9 nucleotides align to TRBD1. CDR3 length: 16 amino acids. Germline V gives CDR1 SGHTA, CDR2 FQGNSA. Trimming removed 5 bases from V and 1 base from J; junction bases left unmatched: 8. The CDR3 reads CASSKRDRAGQETQYF. CDR3 DNA sequence: TGTGCCAGCAGCAAAAGGGACAGGGCGGGCCAAGAGACCCAGTACTTC. The entire variable domain, with the rest obtained from reference TRBV7-2 and TRBJ2-5, is as follows: GAGVSQSPSNKVTEKGKDVELRCDPISGHTALYWYRQSLGQGLEFLIYFQGNSAPDKSGLPSDRFSAERTGGSVSTLTIQRTQQEDSAVYLCASSKRDRAGQETQYFGPGTRLLVL.

This clonotype was detected a few times. V gene TRBV27 combines with J gene TRBJ1-1, with 8 bases fitting TRBD1. The trim removed 5 bases at V and 4 bases at J, leaving 9 bases unmatched. This CDR3 contains 15 residues. Per germline, CDR1 MNHEY and CDR2 SMNVEV (reference sequence). For the CDR3, the DNA is TGTGCCAGCAGTCCTCGGACAGGGTGGGGCACTGAAGCTTTCTTT. Translation gives CASSPRTGWGTEAFF.

This clonotype showed up just a few times. The V gene is TRBV7-6, the J gene TRBJ2-3, with D perhaps matching TRBD2 (7 bases). CDR1 is SGHVS and CDR2 is FNYEAQ in the germline V gene. This CDR3 is 15 amino acids long. Between the trimmed V and J ends, which lost 6 bases and 5 bases, there was a span of 18 bases. CDR3 residues: CASSRGRGAKDTQYF. The CDR3 DNA follows: TGTGCCAGCAGTAGAGGCCGGGGGGCAAAAGATACGCAGTATTTT.

The V and J genes are TRBV12-3 or TRBV12-4 and TRBJ2-5, with unresolved D. This CDR3 has 13 amino acids. V was clipped by 0 bases and J by 1 base, with 3 bases between them. The CDR3 nucleotides read TGTGCCAGCAGTTTAGCCAGCCAAGAGACCCAGTACTTC. Translated: CASSLASQETQYF.

This clonotype has just a few counts. J is TRBJ1-5 and V is TRBV12-3 or TRBV12-4; D is unclear. The CDR3 is 17 residues long. The V end was cut by 3 bases, the J end by 0 bases, with 15 bases between. The CDR3 coding sequence is TGTGCCAGCAGTTTCCTCCCGGGAGCTTATAGCAATCAGCCCCAGCATTTT. It translates to CASSFLPGAYSNQPQHF.